This TCR beta chain was sequenced in a study of shared clonotypes between healthy human individuals. Notes on the study in general: In several donors, about 5% of naive CD4 clonotypes appeared in common.

Using immunoSEQ multiplex PCR, the repertoire was profiled, and TCRdb retains in-frame clones only, with some absent. The sample lists 700,000 or so clones, about three quarters occurring once. The V end was cut by 4 bases, the J end by 6 bases, with 22 bases between. Germline V gene sequence: CDR1 LNHNV, CDR2 YYDKDF (reference sequence). This CDR3 has 17 amino acids. This clone was seen repeatedly, ten times or more. Antigen unknown. The chain couples TRBV15 to TRBJ1-5, with D possibly matching TRBD1 (6 bases). The sample comprised memory CD4+ T cells sorted from blood. Regarding subset: CD45RA-negative fraction. The sequence was obtained from a woman aged 25 to 45 in good health. The CDR3 is CATSTARDNLRSQPQHF. For the CDR3, the DNA is TGTGCCACCAGCACCGCTCGGGACAATTTAAGATCTCAGCCCCAGCATTTT.